This TCR beta chain was recorded in a study of early T cells in non-severe SARS-CoV-2 infection. Study in general: Sequencing targeted bulk RNA from unsorted whole blood, leaving chains unpaired.

Molecules of cDNA were individually given unique molecular identifiers that were attached to them. TCRdb ran MiXCR on the 5' RACE reads and lists one entry per CDR3 protein. The sample carries roughly 80,000 distinct CDR3 sequences, around 10% recorded once. The table lists this clonotype with many counts. The germline V and J ends were trimmed by 5 bases and 4 bases, with 14 bases remaining between them. The CDR3 runs 14 residues. Germline V CDR1 and CDR2: MGHDK, SYGVNS. This clonotype was obtained from an adult who was a healthcare worker with PCR-confirmed SARS-CoV-2 infection or an uninfected control (not recorded which). The rearrangement links TRBV25-1 to TRBJ1-1; the D is unclear. Source: whole blood, taken at baseline. The CDR3 bases are TGTGCCAGCAGTCGGGCCTTAGAAGGCACTGAAGCTTTCTTT. Translation gives CASSRALEGTEAFF. Complete variable domain (other parts from reference TRBV25-1 and TRBJ1-1): EADIYQTPRYLVIGTGKKITLECSQTMGHDKMYWYQQDPGMELHLIHYSYGVNSTEKGDLSSESTVSRIRTEHFPLTLESARPSHTSQYLCASSRALEGTEAFFGQGTRLTVV.